This T cell receptor (beta chain) comes out of a study of blood T cell repertoires in COVID-19. Study details: Samples taken during acute and convalescent COVID-19 were collected in the United States, Italy and Spain. PBMCs, B-cell-depleted T cells, or T cells were the source of the cDNA or gDNA that made up the material.

Germline assignment: CDR1 SGDLS and CDR2 YYNGEE. Trimming took off 0 bases at V and 8 bases at J, with 14 bases between the two ends. This CDR3 is built from 14 residues. Per the authors' pipeline: Cell counts per sample came from amplifying reference gene primers. Sequencing was performed with immunoSEQ multiplex PCR; in TCRdb, only in-frame clones are kept and a portion is missing. D and trimming were read from the DNA, whereas the V and J calls and clone size are those reported in that table. The top ten clones hold around 8.5% of a sample with over 95,000 clones, roughly 82% of them seen once. The source of this sequence is a woman aged 40 to 50 with acute or convalescent COVID-19. Sequencing input: peripheral blood. J is TRBJ1-2 and V is TRBV9; D may be TRBD1 (6 bases). CDR3 coding DNA: TGTGCCAGCAGCGTAGGGCAGGGGTTCGTCGGCTACACCTTC. This codes for CASSVGQGFVGYTF.